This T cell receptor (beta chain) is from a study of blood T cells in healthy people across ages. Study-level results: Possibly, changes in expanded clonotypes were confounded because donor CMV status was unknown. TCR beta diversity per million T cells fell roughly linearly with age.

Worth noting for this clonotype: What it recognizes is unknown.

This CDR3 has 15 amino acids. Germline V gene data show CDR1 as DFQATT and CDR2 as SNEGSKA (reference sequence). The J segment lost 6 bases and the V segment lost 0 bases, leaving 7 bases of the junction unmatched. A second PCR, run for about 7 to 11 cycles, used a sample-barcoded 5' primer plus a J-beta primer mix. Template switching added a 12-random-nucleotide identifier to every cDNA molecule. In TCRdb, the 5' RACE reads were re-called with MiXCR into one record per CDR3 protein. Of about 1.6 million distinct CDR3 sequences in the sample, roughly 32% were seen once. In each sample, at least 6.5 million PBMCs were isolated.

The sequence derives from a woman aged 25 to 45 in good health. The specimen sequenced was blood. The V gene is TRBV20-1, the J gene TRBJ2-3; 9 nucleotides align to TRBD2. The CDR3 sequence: CSAREGWLAGDTQYF. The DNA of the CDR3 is TGCAGTGCTAGAGAGGGGTGGCTAGCGGGGGATACGCAGTATTTT.